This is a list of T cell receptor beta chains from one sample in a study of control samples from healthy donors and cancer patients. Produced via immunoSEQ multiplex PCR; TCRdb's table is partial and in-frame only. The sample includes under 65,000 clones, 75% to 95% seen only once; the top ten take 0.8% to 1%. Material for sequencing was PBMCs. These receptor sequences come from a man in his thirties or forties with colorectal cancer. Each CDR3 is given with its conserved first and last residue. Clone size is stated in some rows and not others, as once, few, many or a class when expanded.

CDR3: CASSFLLGSGGANSGELFF; V: TRBV5-4; size: -; J: TRBJ2-2; length: 19
CDR3: CSVEAETVYNEQFF; V: TRBV29-1; size: -; J: TRBJ2-1; length: 14
CDR3: CASKSTGVETQYF; V: TRBV6-5; size: -; J: TRBJ2-5; length: 13
CDR3: CSVQLAGAHSSYEQYF; V: TRBV29-1; size: -; J: TRBJ2-7; length: 16
CDR3: CASSYEAKTQYF; V: TRBV6-6; size: -; J: TRBJ2-5; length: 12
CDR3: CATLTTLRQKSTDTQYF; V: TRBV24-1; size: -; J: TRBJ2-3; length: 17
CDR3: CASSLPPEVTDTQYF; V: TRBV7-9; size: -; J: TRBJ2-3; length: 15
CDR3: CASFTSAGYYNEQFF; V: TRBV6-6; size: -; J: TRBJ2-1; length: 15
CDR3: CASSPTEGFQPQHF; V: TRBV4-3; size: -; J: TRBJ1-5; length: 14
CDR3: CASSPDTGSTEAFF; V: TRBV5-1; size: -; J: TRBJ1-1; length: 14
CDR3: CASSIWAGAPYNEQFF; V: TRBV19; size: -; J: TRBJ2-1; length: 16
CDR3: CASSTSGNYNEQFF; V: TRBV10-2; size: -; J: TRBJ2-1; length: 14
CDR3: CASRIATGGIDTEAFF; V: TRBV5-1; size: -; J: TRBJ1-1; length: 16
CDR3: CAISESYRTAYEQYF; V: TRBV10-3; size: -; J: TRBJ2-7; length: 15
CDR3: CASSLVGAAYEQYF; V: TRBV7-9; size: few; J: TRBJ2-7; length: 14